The 20 T cell receptor beta chains listed next were all sequenced from one sample in a study of blood T cell repertoires in COVID-19. Produced via immunoSEQ multiplex PCR; TCRdb's table is partial and in-frame only. The data show 180,000 or so clones, around four fifths seen once. Sequenced: PBMCs or T cells enriched from blood (not recorded which). Every receptor here comes from a woman aged 50 to 60 who had recovered from COVID-19.

The rearrangement links TRBV27 to TRBJ1-2, with TRBD1 as a possible D gene (6 bases). Trimming stripped 5 bases from V and 8 bases from J, with 15 bases between. CDR3 length: 13 residues. From germline, CDR1 is MNHEY and CDR2 SMNVEV (reference sequence). Written as DNA, the CDR3 is TGTGCCAGCAGTGAACAGGGTCTAGGAGGCTACACCTTC. Protein sequence: CASSEQGLGGYTF.

The chain couples TRBV18 to TRBJ1-4; unclear D gene. The V gene's germline CDR1 is KGHSH and CDR2 LQKENI. This CDR3 spans 18 amino acids. Trimming stripped 4 bases from V and 3 bases from J, with 21 bases between. CDR3 residues: CASSRVSAGSTANEKLFF. For the CDR3, the DNA is TGTGCCAGCTCACGGGTTTCTGCGGGCAGTACGGCTAATGAAAAACTGTTTTTT.

This clone was observed once. CDR3 bases: TGCGCCAGCAGCCAAACCATACTTGTAGCGGGAGGGCCGGATACGCAGTATTTT. It encodes CASSQTILVAGGPDTQYF. V is TRBV4-3 and J is TRBJ2-3, with 11 bases matching TRBD2. Trimming removed 2 bases from V and 6 bases from J; junction bases left unmatched: 13. The CDR3 sequence is 18 residues long. Germline CDR1 LGHNA, CDR2 YSLEER.

This chain links TRBV2 with TRBJ1-5, with TRBD1 as a possible D gene (5 bases). Trimming removed 5 bases from V and 0 bases from J, with 8 bases in between. The CDR3 has 14 amino acids. In germline, CDR1 is SNHLY, CDR2 FYNNEI. The CDR3 DNA reads TGTGCCAGCAGTATCGGGGGTAGCAATCAGCCCCAGCATTTT. Its translation is CASSIGGSNQPQHF.

J is TRBJ2-1 and V is TRBV29-1; D remains unclear. Germline V gives CDR1 SQVTM, CDR2 ANQGSEA. The CDR3 contains 13 residues. Trimming removed 7 bases at V and 0 bases at J, with 10 bases between. This chain's CDR3 is CSAPFSSYNEQFF. The CDR3 DNA reads as TGCAGCGCCCCTTTCAGCTCCTACAATGAGCAGTTCTTC.

V usage is TRBV6-5 and J usage is TRBJ1-3, with D tentatively TRBD1 (5 bases). Germline V CDR1 and CDR2: MNHEY, SVGAGI. Trimming stripped 6 bases from V and 4 bases from J, with 16 bases between. The CDR3 is made up of 15 amino acids. The CDR3 DNA follows: TGTGCCAGCAGAAGTGTGCGGGGCACCGGAAACACCATATATTTT. Translating it yields CASRSVRGTGNTIYF.

The chain couples TRBV7-9 to TRBJ2-1, with no clear D. The CDR3 extends over 14 amino acids. Germline V gene sequence: CDR1 SEHNR, CDR2 FQNEAQ (reference sequence). V was pared by 2 bases and J by 5 bases, with 10 bases between. The CDR3 here is CASSLRNGDNEQFF. CDR3 nucleotide sequence: TGTGCCAGCAGCTTACGTAACGGAGACAATGAGCAGTTCTTC. Full variable domain (remainder filled in from reference TRBV7-9 and TRBJ2-1): DTGVSQNPRHKITKRGQNVTFRCDPISEHNRLYWYRQTLGQGPEFLTYFQNEAQLEKSRLLSDRFSAERPKGSFSTLEIQRTEQGDSAMYLCASSLRNGDNEQFFGPGTRLTVL.

This clone has only one observation. The chain is built from TRBV19 and TRBJ2-1, with TRBD2 matching 9 bases. CDR3 length: 15 amino acids. From germline, CDR1 is LNHDA and CDR2 SQIVND (reference sequence). Trimming removed 3 bases from V and 3 bases from J; junction bases left unmatched: 3. Written as DNA, the CDR3 is TGTGCCAGTAGTATGGGACTAGCCTTCTACAATGAGCAGTTCTTC. Residues: CASSMGLAFYNEQFF. The variable domain in full, completed from reference TRBV19 and TRBJ2-1, reads DGGITQSPKYLFRKEGQNVTLSCEQNLNHDAMYWYRQDPGQGLRLIYYSQIVNDFQKGDIAEGYSVSREKKESFPLTVTSAQKNPTAFYLCASSMGLAFYNEQFFGPGTRLTVL.

This chain uses TRBV19 with TRBJ2-5; 8 bases fit TRBD1. The CDR3 runs to 16 residues. V shed 1 base, J shed 3 bases, and the junction held 7 bases outside the gene matches. Looked up from germline, CDR1 is LNHDA and CDR2 is SQIVND (reference sequence). In DNA form, the CDR3 reads TGTGCCAGTAGTATAGGAGGGGCGACAGGGGAAGAGACCCAGTACTTC. Translating it yields CASSIGGATGEETQYF.

This chain uses TRBV5-6 with TRBJ2-7, with a tentative D call TRBD1 (5 bases). Trimming pared 2 bases from V and 7 bases from J, leaving 13 bases between. The CDR3 is made up of 13 amino acids. CDR1 SGHDT and CDR2 YYEEEE come from the germline V gene. The CDR3 loop reads CASSFGRAGEQYV. The DNA for the CDR3 is TGTGCCAGCAGCTTCGGCAGGGCCGGAGAGCAGTACGTC.

The rearrangement uses TRBV2 and TRBJ1-5; TRBD1 agrees at 7 bases. CDR1 is SNHLY, CDR2 FYNNEI, per germline. The CDR3 extends over 14 amino acids. V lost 5 bases and J lost 3; bases outside the gene matches: 4. The CDR3 here is CASSNDRVNQPQHF. The CDR3 DNA reads as TGTGCCAGCAGTAACGACAGGGTCAATCAGCCCCAGCATTTT.

The DNA of the CDR3 is TGTGACACCGCAGGGACTTCTGCCTACGAGCAGTACGTC. Its translation: CDTAGTSAYEQYV. The V gene is TRBV5-4, the J gene TRBJ2-7; TRBD2 might be the D (6 bases). Germline V gene lookup returns CDR1 SGHNT and CDR2 YYREEE (reference sequence). The CDR3 loop spans 13 amino acids.

The CDR3 DNA reads as TGTGCCAGTAGTATAGACCGACACGTTAATTCACCCCTCCACTTT. This encodes CASSIDRHVNSPLHF. The chain carries TRBV19 and TRBJ1-6; D call uncertain. Germline CDR1 and CDR2: LNHDA and SQIVND (reference sequence). The CDR3 has 15 residues. V was trimmed by 0 bases and J by 6 bases, leaving 9 bases between them.

The chain uses TRBV5-1 and TRBJ2-1, with 10 nucleotides matching TRBD1. The CDR3 length is 15 residues. Germline loops: CDR1 SGHRS, CDR2 YFSETQ. J gave up 6 bases and V 4 bases, and 7 bases lay outside the gene matches. The DNA of the CDR3 is TGCGCCAGCAGCGGGGGACAGGGGTTGGGCAATGAGCAGTTCTTC. Protein sequence: CASSGGQGLGNEQFF.

The chain carries TRBV12-3 or TRBV12-4 and TRBJ2-2; D unclear. The CDR3 contains 10 residues. V lost 9 bases, J lost 7 bases, and 6 bases lay in between. The CDR3: CASYGGELFF. DNA for the CDR3: TGTGCCAGTTACGGCGGGGAGCTGTTTTTT.

The chain is built from TRBV3-1 (or the pseudogene TRBV3-2) and TRBJ1-3, with D unclear. With 3 bases removed from V and 0 bases from J, the gap between germline ends came to 12 bases. Per the germline V gene, CDR1 is LGHDT and CDR2 is YNNKEL (reference sequence). There are 16 residues in the CDR3. CDR3 bases: TGTGCCAGCAGCCATTACTCTCCGAGCTCTGGAAACACCATATATTTT. This gives the protein CASSHYSPSSGNTIYF.

This clone appeared once. J is TRBJ2-1 and V is TRBV7-9; a possible D gene is TRBD2 (6 bases). CDR1 SEHNR and CDR2 FQNEAQ come from the germline V gene (reference sequence). The CDR3 is 13 residues long. V lost 8 bases and J lost 1, with 9 bases in between. The CDR3 sequence is CASGGGSYNEQFF. CDR3 nucleotide sequence: TGTGCCAGCGGTGGGGGGTCCTACAATGAGCAGTTCTTC.

The chain is built from TRBV9 and TRBJ1-4, with D possibly being TRBD1 (6 bases). Deletions cut 3 bases from V and 3 bases from J, with 15 bases between. Germline CDR1 SGDLS, CDR2 YYNGEE. This CDR3 spans 16 amino acids. The CDR3 loop is CASSALTGLANEKLFF. The DNA of the CDR3 is TGTGCCAGCAGCGCCCTCACAGGGTTGGCTAATGAAAAACTGTTTTTT. Supplemented by reference TRBV9 and TRBJ1-4, the full variable domain reads DSGVTQTPKHLITATGQRVTLRCSPRSGDLSVYWYQQSLDQGLQFLIQYYNGEERAKGNILERFSAQQFPDLHSELNLSSLELGDSALYFCASSALTGLANEKLFFGSGTQLSVL.

The chain combines TRBV19 with TRBJ2-4; weak D call: TRBD1 (6 bases). The germline V and J ends were trimmed by 4 bases and 11 bases, with 21 bases remaining between them. The germline CDR1 and CDR2 sequences are LNHDA and SQIVND (reference sequence). This CDR3 region has 15 residues. This chain's CDR3 is CASSTFRGPQALQYF. The CDR3 DNA reads as TGTGCCAGTAGTACATTCAGGGGTCCACAGGCCCTTCAGTACTTC.

The genes are TRBV2 and TRBJ1-2, with TRBD1 matching 7 bases. The CDR3 contains 14 residues. Trimming removed 8 bases from V and 7 bases from J; junction bases left unmatched: 13. Germline V CDR1 and CDR2: SNHLY, FYNNEI. DNA of the CDR3: TGTGCCAGCTGGGGACAGCCGCCTGAGGGTGGCTACACCTTC. Protein product: CASWGQPPEGGYTF.